These 29 T cell receptor beta chains were all obtained from the same sample, sequenced in a study of beta chain features in type 1 diabetes. Expressed TCRB transcripts were sequenced, since all the RNA that had been isolated was reverse transcribed. Libraries were prepared by immunoSEQ multiplex PCR; TCRdb keeps only in-frame clonotypes and omits some of them. The table lists approximately 50,000 clones, around 60% of them singletons. Study results and caveats: Among all four CD4+ subsets, Type 1 diabetes patients had TCRB CDR3s that were moderately but significantly shorter.

These TCRs are of unknown antigen specificity. Sequencing input: stem cell memory CD4+ T cells from blood. The origin of the receptors is a woman aged 30 to 39 with type 1 diabetes.

The V call is TRBV5-1, the J call TRBJ1-2; 7 bases fit TRBD1. Germline-derived CDR1 and CDR2 are SGHRS and YFSETQ. V shed 4 bases, J shed 0 bases, and the junction held 6 bases outside the gene matches. The CDR3 spans 15 residues. CDR3: CASSTGTVANYGYTF. The CDR3 DNA is TGCGCCAGCAGCACCGGGACAGTAGCTAACTATGGCTACACCTTC.

This clone was seen more than once but under ten times. V usage is TRBV5-1 and J usage is TRBJ2-2; D is undetermined. V lost 6 bases and J lost 3, with 15 bases in between. Germline loops: CDR1 SGHRS, CDR2 YFSETQ. The CDR3 runs to 15 residues. The CDR3 here is CASTLSLVDTGELFF. Written as DNA, the CDR3 is TGCGCCAGCACTCTAAGTCTAGTCGACACCGGGGAGCTGTTTTTT.

This chain joins TRBV2 and TRBJ1-5; 11 nucleotides match TRBD1. Germline V gene sequence: CDR1 SNHLY, CDR2 FYNNEI. The J segment lost 4 bases and the V segment lost 8 bases, leaving 1 base of the junction unmatched. CDR3 length: 13 amino acids. DNA for the CDR3: TGTGCCAGCCGGGACAGGGGGAATCAGCCCCAGCATTTT. The encoded protein is CASRDRGNQPQHF.

This clone was seen just once. This sequence joins TRBV28 and TRBJ1-1; a weak D match, TRBD1 (6 bases). V dropped 8 bases and J dropped 4 bases, with 14 bases sitting between them. CDR1 MDHEN and CDR2 SYDVKM come from the germline V gene. The CDR3 totals 13 residues. The chain's CDR3 is CASLDRRSTEAFF. The CDR3 DNA sequence: TGTGCCAGCCTAGACAGGAGGAGCACTGAAGCTTTCTTT.

The V and J genes are TRBV28 and TRBJ2-1; D might be TRBD2 (6 bases). The CDR3 is 17 amino acids. CDR1 and CDR2 (germline): MDHEN, SYDVKM. Trimming stripped 3 bases from V and 6 bases from J, with 21 bases between. The CDR3 DNA reads as TGTGCCAGCAGTTTTGGAGGGCATCACCTATTGGGCAATGAGCAGTTCTTC. Its translation is CASSFGGHHLLGNEQFF.

The chain has TRBV29-1 and TRBJ2-7; no clear D. From germline, CDR1 is SQVTM and CDR2 ANQGSEA. Trimming removed 3 bases at V and 5 bases at J, with 11 bases between. This CDR3 spans 12 amino acids. CDR3 sequence reads: CSVDQGLDEQYF. The CDR3 bases are TGCAGCGTTGATCAAGGCCTAGACGAGCAGTACTTC.

The chain carries TRBV2 and TRBJ2-5; D is perhaps TRBD2 (6 bases). Between the trimmed V and J ends, which lost 4 bases and 8 bases, there was a span of 14 bases. Germline V lookup: CDR1 SNHLY, CDR2 FYNNEI. This CDR3 is 13 amino acids long. The chain's CDR3 is CASSGLVLITQYF. The DNA for the CDR3 is TGTGCCAGCAGTGGACTAGTTCTGATTACCCAGTACTTC.

The chain combines TRBV30 with TRBJ1-2; 8 nucleotides agree with TRBD1. The CDR3 totals 10 residues. With 5 bases clipped from V and 8 bases from J, the junction kept 1 base outside the gene matches. Germline loops: CDR1 GTSNPN, CDR2 SVGIG (reference sequence). The CDR3 spells CAWDRGGYTF. The CDR3 nucleotides read TGTGCCTGGGACAGGGGCGGCTACACCTTC.

V is TRBV7-3 and J is TRBJ1-1; no clear D. The V gene lost 2 bases and the J gene lost 1 base, with 5 bases spanning the gap. This CDR3 region has 13 residues. The V gene's germline CDR1 is SGHTA and CDR2 FQGTGA. Here the CDR3 reads CASSLEGNTEAFF. In DNA, the CDR3 is TGTGCCAGCAGCTTAGAGGGGAACACTGAAGCTTTCTTT.

The chain employs TRBV5-1 and TRBJ2-1, with 7 bases that match TRBD2. Per germline, CDR1 SGHRS and CDR2 YFSETQ. After removal of 1 base from V and 4 bases from J, the junction contained 8 bases not matched to a gene. This CDR3 has 16 amino acids. CDR3 bases: TGCGCCAGCAGCTTGATGTACAGCGGGAAGTACAATGAGCAGTTCTTC. Translating it yields CASSLMYSGKYNEQFF.

The chain combines TRBV11-3 with TRBJ2-1; tentatively, D is TRBD2 (6 bases). V was cut by 3 bases and J by 4 bases, with 13 bases left in between. Looked up from germline, CDR1 is SGHNT and CDR2 is YENEEA. CDR3 length: 15 amino acids. The CDR3 nucleotides read TGTGCCAGCAGCTTTGGCGGGACCCTGTACAATGAGCAGTTCTTC. Encoded protein: CASSFGGTLYNEQFF. Complete variable domain (other parts from reference TRBV11-3 and TRBJ2-1): EAGVVQSPRYKIIEKKQPVAFWCNPISGHNTLYWYLQNLGQGPELLIRYENEEAVDDSQLPKDRFSAERLKGVDSTLKIQPAELGDSAVYLCASSFGGTLYNEQFFGPGTRLTVL.

The chain links TRBV28 to TRBJ1-5, with 7 bases identical to TRBD1. Germline V gives CDR1 MDHEN, CDR2 SYDVKM. Unmatched junction bases numbered 4, after V lost 8 bases and J lost 3 bases. The CDR3 spans 13 residues. CDR3 protein: CASHRGINQPQHF. CDR3 coding DNA: TGTGCCAGCCACAGGGGTATCAATCAGCCCCAGCATTTT. The variable domain in full, with the rest retrieved from reference TRBV28 and TRBJ1-5, is DVKVTQSSRYLVKRTGEKVFLECVQDMDHENMFWYRQDPGLGLRLIYFSYDVKMKEKGDIPEGYSVSREKKERFSLILESASTNQTSMYLCASHRGINQPQHFGDGTRLSIL.

The chain recombines TRBV27 with TRBJ1-2, with D unclear. The CDR3 is made up of 17 amino acids. Germline assignment: CDR1 MNHEY and CDR2 SMNVEV (reference sequence). Trimming stripped 5 bases from V and 1 base from J, with 20 bases between. The CDR3 DNA reads TGTGCCAGCAGTCCCTACTACTCTGCGGGTAATAACTATGGCTACACCTTC. Protein sequence: CASSPYYSAGNNYGYTF.

V is TRBV7-3 and J is TRBJ2-1, with 10 nucleotides matching TRBD2. Looked up from germline, CDR1 is SGHTA and CDR2 is FQGTGA. The CDR3 runs to 15 residues. V was clipped by 5 bases and J by 6 bases; unmatched bases: 7. CDR3 protein: CASSQTSGNCNEQFF. CDR3 nucleotide sequence: TGTGCCAGCAGCCAAACTAGCGGGAATTGCAATGAGCAGTTCTTC.

The chain carries TRBV29-1 and TRBJ1-3; D remains unclear. From germline, CDR1 is SQVTM and CDR2 ANQGSEA. This CDR3 has 12 residues. V was trimmed by 2 bases and J by 4 bases, leaving 6 bases between them. CDR3 coding DNA: TGCAGCGTTGAAATCGCGGGAAACACCATATATTTT. Amino acid sequence: CSVEIAGNTIYF. The variable domain in full, with the rest retrieved from reference TRBV29-1 and TRBJ1-3, is SAVISQKPSRDICQRGTSLTIQCQVDSQVTMMFWYRQQPGQSLTLIATANQGSEATYESGFVIDKFPISRPNLTFSTLTVSNMSPEDSSIYLCSVEIAGNTIYFGEGSWLTVV.

The genes are TRBV7-2 and TRBJ2-1; 11 bases line up with TRBD2. The CDR3 is made up of 15 amino acids. V gave up 1 base and J gave up 7 bases; unmatched junction bases: 3. Germline V lookup: CDR1 SGHTA, CDR2 FQGNSA. The chain's CDR3 is CASSLVAGGWNEQFF. The CDR3, as DNA: TGTGCCAGCAGCTTAGTAGCGGGAGGGTGGAATGAGCAGTTCTTC.

The rearrangement links TRBV15 to TRBJ1-5; D is unclear. The CDR3 loop spans 12 amino acids. In germline, CDR1 is LNHNV, CDR2 YYDKDF (reference sequence). The V end lost 5 bases, the J end lost 3 bases, and 5 bases lay between the germline ends. CDR3 DNA: TGTGCCACCAGCCCGGTCAATCAGCCCCAGCATTTT. Its translation: CATSPVNQPQHF. Supplemented by reference TRBV15 and TRBJ1-5, the full variable domain reads DAMVIQNPRYQVTQFGKPVTLSCSQTLNHNVMYWYQQKSSQAPKLLFHYYDKDFNNEADTPDNFQSRRPNTSFCFLDIRSPGLGDTAMYLCATSPVNQPQHFGDGTRLSIL.

The chain uses TRBV7-9 and TRBJ2-5; D perhaps matches TRBD2 (6 bases). The CDR3 runs 19 residues. V was shortened by 5 bases and J by 2 bases, with 27 bases between the two germline ends. Germline V gene sequence: CDR1 SEHNR, CDR2 FQNEAQ (reference sequence). The chain's CDR3 is CASSPLPGRIWVGQETQYF. The DNA for the CDR3 is TGTGCCAGCAGCCCCCTTCCTGGGAGGATATGGGTCGGACAAGAGACCCAGTACTTC.

This clone has only a few counts. The CDR3 sequence: CASSLIRSTGELFF. CDR3 DNA: TGTGCCAGCAGCCTAATCCGCTCCACCGGGGAGCTGTTTTTT. V usage is TRBV11-2 and J usage is TRBJ2-2; D is uncertain. V was pared by 5 bases and J by 4 bases, with 11 bases between. Germline values: CDR1 SGHAT, CDR2 FQNNGV. This CDR3 spans 14 amino acids.

This sequence joins TRBV18 and TRBJ1-4; TRBD1 aligns across 10 bases. Germline assignment: CDR1 KGHSH and CDR2 LQKENI. V lost 8 bases and J lost 6; bases outside the gene matches: 3. The length of the CDR3 is 13 residues. CDR3 in DNA: TGTGCCAGCCGGGACAGGGGTCATGAAAAACTGTTTTTT. Translation gives CASRDRGHEKLFF.

This clone appeared a few times. The chain joins TRBV15 to TRBJ2-7; D remains unclear. This CDR3 spans 13 amino acids. CDR1 is LNHNV, CDR2 YYDKDF, per germline (reference sequence). V was clipped by 0 bases and J by 2 bases, with 5 bases between them. The CDR3 bases are TGTGCCACCAGCAGAGACGTCCCCTACGAGCAGTACTTC. Translation gives CATSRDVPYEQYF. Full variable domain (remainder filled in from reference TRBV15 and TRBJ2-7): DAMVIQNPRYQVTQFGKPVTLSCSQTLNHNVMYWYQQKSSQAPKLLFHYYDKDFNNEADTPDNFQSRRPNTSFCFLDIRSPGLGDTAMYLCATSRDVPYEQYFGPGTRLTVT.

The chain is built from TRBV7-3 and TRBJ1-1; D remains unclear. This CDR3 is built from 13 residues. Germline CDR1 reads SGHTA; CDR2 reads FQGTGA. V dropped 4 bases and J dropped 1 base, with 7 bases sitting between them. CDR3 DNA: TGTGCCAGCAGCTCATCAGGGAACACTGAAGCTTTCTTT. This gives the protein CASSSSGNTEAFF.

The chain recombines TRBV7-3 with TRBJ2-7, with 7 bases identical to TRBD2. This CDR3 is 15 amino acids long. CDR1 and CDR2 (germline): SGHTA, FQGTGA. After removal of 5 bases from V and 2 bases from J, the junction contained 9 bases not matched to a gene. Written as DNA, the CDR3 is TGTGCCAGCAGCCCCGGACTAGAACCAACCTACGAGCAGTACTTC. Its translation: CASSPGLEPTYEQYF.

The chain is built from TRBV7-9 and TRBJ2-5; 7 nucleotides agree with TRBD2. The CDR3 runs 16 residues. Germline V gives CDR1 SEHNR, CDR2 FQNEAQ (reference sequence). Trimming took 2 bases from V and 5 from J; bases not matched to a gene: 11. The CDR3 DNA follows: TGTGCCAGCAGCTTAATGGGGAGGGGAGGTGAGGAGACCCAGTACTTC. It codes for CASSLMGRGGEETQYF.

The gene calls are TRBV30 and TRBJ2-7; possible D gene TRBD1, 6 bases. The length of the CDR3 is 13 residues. Germline V lookup: CDR1 GTSNPN, CDR2 SVGIG (reference sequence). The V and J ends lost 2 bases and 3 bases respectively, with 11 bases between them. For the CDR3, the DNA is TGTGCCTGGAGTAGGGGGACCGACTACGAGCAGTACTTC. Its protein product is CAWSRGTDYEQYF.

This clone turned up a few times. The genes are TRBV5-1 and TRBJ2-1, with 13 bases identical to TRBD2. The CDR3 is 15 amino acids. Germline values: CDR1 SGHRS, CDR2 YFSETQ. V trimming: 3 bases; J trimming: 6 bases; junction bases outside the gene matches: 3. The CDR3 spells CASSWTSGRGNEQFF. The CDR3 coding sequence is TGCGCCAGCAGCTGGACTAGCGGGAGAGGCAATGAGCAGTTCTTC.

This clone has just one count. The rearrangement links TRBV6-6 to TRBJ1-1, with unresolved D. Germline CDR1 MNHNY, CDR2 SVGAGI (reference sequence). Trimming pared 8 bases from V and 1 base from J, leaving 11 bases between. The CDR3 has 13 residues. CDR3 coding DNA: TGTGCCAGCCCCAAACCCGGGAACACTGAAGCTTTCTTT. Amino acids: CASPKPGNTEAFF.

J is TRBJ2-7 and V is TRBV28, with 8 bases matching TRBD1. Trimming at V came to 8 bases and at J to 5 bases, leaving 8 bases not matched to a gene. The CDR3 runs to 13 residues. From germline, CDR1 is MDHEN and CDR2 SYDVKM. The chain's CDR3 is CASLQGAGHEQYF. For the CDR3, the DNA is TGTGCCAGCCTTCAGGGGGCCGGGCACGAGCAGTACTTC.

This clone has a handful of counts. J is TRBJ1-2 and V is TRBV18; 7 bases match TRBD1. Per the germline V gene, CDR1 is KGHSH and CDR2 is LQKENI. V shed 3 bases, J shed 6 bases, and the junction held 1 base outside the gene matches. This CDR3 region has 12 residues. The CDR3: CASSPGQNGYTF. The CDR3 DNA reads as TGTGCCAGCTCACCGGGACAGAATGGCTACACCTTC. The full variable domain, in which reference TRBV18 and TRBJ1-2 provide the parts outside the CDR3, is NAGVMQNPRHLVRRRGQEARLRCSPMKGHSHVYWYRQLPEEGLKFMVYLQKENIIDESGMPKERFSAEFPKEGPSILRIQQVVRGDSAAYFCASSPGQNGYTFGSGTRLTVV.